This TCR beta chain was recovered during a study of blood T cell repertoires in COVID-19. Study-wide context: PBMCs, B-cell-depleted T cells, or T cells were the source of the cDNA or gDNA that made up the material.

Assay: immunoSEQ multiplex PCR; the TCRdb copy retains only in-frame clones and omits some. The table lists roughly 200,000 clones, approximately 86% of them singletons. Germline assignment: CDR1 SGHAT and CDR2 FQNNGV. This CDR3 contains 16 residues. Trimming took off 4 bases at V and 9 bases at J, with 19 bases between the two ends. This receptor was obtained from a woman aged 25 to 39 who had been exposed to COVID-19. Material for sequencing was PBMCs or T cells enriched from blood (not recorded which). This sequence joins TRBV11-2 and TRBJ1-6, with D perhaps TRBD1 (6 bases). Written as DNA, the CDR3 is TGTGCCAGCAGCTCCCCCCGCGAGGGGGTTGGTTCACCCCTCCACTTT. Protein product: CASSSPREGVGSPLHF.